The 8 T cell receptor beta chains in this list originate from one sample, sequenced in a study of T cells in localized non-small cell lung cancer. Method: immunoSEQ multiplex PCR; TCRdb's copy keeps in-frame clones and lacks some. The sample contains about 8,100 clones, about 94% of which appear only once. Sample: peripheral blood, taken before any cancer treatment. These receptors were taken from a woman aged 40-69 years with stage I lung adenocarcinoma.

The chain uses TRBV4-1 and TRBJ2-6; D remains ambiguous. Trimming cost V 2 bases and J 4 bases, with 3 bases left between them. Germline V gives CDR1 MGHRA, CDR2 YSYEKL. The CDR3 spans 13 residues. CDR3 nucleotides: TGCGCCAGCAGCCAACCGGGGGCCAACGTCCTGACTTTC. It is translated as CASSQPGANVLTF.

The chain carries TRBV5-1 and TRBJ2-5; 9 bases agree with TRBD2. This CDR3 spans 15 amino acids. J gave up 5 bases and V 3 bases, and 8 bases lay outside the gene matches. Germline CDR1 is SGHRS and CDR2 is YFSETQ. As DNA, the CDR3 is TGCGCCAGCAGCTGGATGGGACTAGCTTCCGAGACCCAGTACTTC. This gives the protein CASSWMGLASETQYF.

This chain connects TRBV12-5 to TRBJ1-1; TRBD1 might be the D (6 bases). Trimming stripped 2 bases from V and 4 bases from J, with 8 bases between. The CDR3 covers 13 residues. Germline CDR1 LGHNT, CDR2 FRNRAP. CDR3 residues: CASGLWGATEAFF. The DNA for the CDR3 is TGTGCTAGTGGTTTGTGGGGGGCCACTGAAGCTTTCTTT. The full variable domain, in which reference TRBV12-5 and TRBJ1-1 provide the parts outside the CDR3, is DARVTQTPRHKVTEMGQEVTMRCQPILGHNTVFWYRQTMMQGLELLAYFRNRAPLDDSGMPKDRFSAEMPDATLATLKIQPSEPRDSAVYFCASGLWGATEAFFGQGTRLTVV.

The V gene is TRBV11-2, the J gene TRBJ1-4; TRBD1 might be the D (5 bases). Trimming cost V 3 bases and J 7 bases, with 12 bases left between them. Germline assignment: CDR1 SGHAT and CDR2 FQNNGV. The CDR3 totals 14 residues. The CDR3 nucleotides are TGTGCCAGCAGCTTTGGGGGGGTGGGTGAAAAACTGTTTTTT. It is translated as CASSFGGVGEKLFF.

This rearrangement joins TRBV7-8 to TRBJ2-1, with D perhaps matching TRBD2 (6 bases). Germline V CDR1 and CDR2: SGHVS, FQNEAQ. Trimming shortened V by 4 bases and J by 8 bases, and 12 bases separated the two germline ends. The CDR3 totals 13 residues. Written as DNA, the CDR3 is TGTGCCAGCAGCTCCAAGCGGGTGCATGAGCAGTTCTTC. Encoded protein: CASSSKRVHEQFF.

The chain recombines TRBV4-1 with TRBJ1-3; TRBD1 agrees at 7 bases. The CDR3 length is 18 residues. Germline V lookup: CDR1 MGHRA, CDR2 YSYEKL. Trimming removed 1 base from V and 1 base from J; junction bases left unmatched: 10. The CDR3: CASSQGGRGRGSGNTIYF. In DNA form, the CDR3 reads TGCGCCAGCAGCCAAGGGGGAAGGGGGCGAGGTTCTGGAAACACCATATATTTT.

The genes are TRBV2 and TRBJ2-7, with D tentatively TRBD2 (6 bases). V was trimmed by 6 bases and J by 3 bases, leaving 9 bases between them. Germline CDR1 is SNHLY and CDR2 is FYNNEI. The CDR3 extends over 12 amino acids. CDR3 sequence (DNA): TGTGCCAGCAGCGGGAGCGGCTACGAGCAGTACTTC. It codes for CASSGSGYEQYF.

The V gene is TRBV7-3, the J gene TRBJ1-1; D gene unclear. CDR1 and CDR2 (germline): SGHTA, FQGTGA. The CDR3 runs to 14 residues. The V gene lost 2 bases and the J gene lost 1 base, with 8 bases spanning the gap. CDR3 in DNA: TGTGCCAGCAGCTTAGGTAGGGAGAACACTGAAGCTTTCTTT. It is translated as CASSLGRENTEAFF.